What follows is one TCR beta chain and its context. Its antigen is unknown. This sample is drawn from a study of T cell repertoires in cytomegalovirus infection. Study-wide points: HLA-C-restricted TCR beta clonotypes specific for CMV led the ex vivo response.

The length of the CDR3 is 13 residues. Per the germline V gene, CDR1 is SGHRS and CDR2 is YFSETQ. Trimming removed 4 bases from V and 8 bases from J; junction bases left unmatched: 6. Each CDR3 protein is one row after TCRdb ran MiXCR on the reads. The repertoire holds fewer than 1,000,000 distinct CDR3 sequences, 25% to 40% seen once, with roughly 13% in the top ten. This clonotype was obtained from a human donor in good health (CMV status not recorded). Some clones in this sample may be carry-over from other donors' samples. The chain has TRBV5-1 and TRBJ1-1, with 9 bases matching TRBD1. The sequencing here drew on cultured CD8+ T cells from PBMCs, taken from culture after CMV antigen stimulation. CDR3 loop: CASSAWTGEEAFF. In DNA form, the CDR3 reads TGCGCCAGCAGCGCATGGACAGGGGAAGAAGCTTTCTTT.